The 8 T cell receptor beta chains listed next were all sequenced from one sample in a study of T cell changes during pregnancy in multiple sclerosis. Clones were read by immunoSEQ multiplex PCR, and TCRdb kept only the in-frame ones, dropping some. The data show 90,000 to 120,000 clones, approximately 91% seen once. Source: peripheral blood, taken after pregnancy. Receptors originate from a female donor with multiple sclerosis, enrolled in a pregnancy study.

Here the CDR3 reads CASSQDESPPEFF. Written as DNA, the CDR3 is TGTGCCAGCAGCCAAGATGAGTCACCGCCGGAGTTCTTC. This rearrangement joins TRBV4-2 to TRBJ2-1, with D unresolved. Germline CDR1 is LGHNA and CDR2 is YNFKEQ. The ends were cut back, 0 bases at V and 14 bases at J, with 14 bases in the middle. This CDR3 contains 13 residues.

The CDR3 loop is CAWSPNAGSAAFF. The CDR3 nucleotides read TGTGCCTGGAGTCCCAACGCAGGTAGCGCAGCTTTCTTT. The rearrangement joins TRBV30 to TRBJ1-1, with D hard to call. The germline V and J ends were trimmed by 2 bases and 10 bases, with 17 bases remaining between them. CDR3 length equals 13 residues. The germline V gene has CDR1 GTSNPN and CDR2 SVGIG (reference sequence). The variable domain in full, with the rest retrieved from reference TRBV30 and TRBJ1-1, is SQTIHQWPATLVQPVGSPLSLECTVEGTSNPNLYWYRQAAGRGLQLLFYSVGIGQISSEVPQNLSASRPQDRQFILSSKKLLLSDSGFYLCAWSPNAGSAAFFGQGTRLTVV.

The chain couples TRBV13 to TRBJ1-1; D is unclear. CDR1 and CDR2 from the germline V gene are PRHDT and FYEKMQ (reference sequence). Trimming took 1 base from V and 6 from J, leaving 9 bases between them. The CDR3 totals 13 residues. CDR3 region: CASSLVGGSEAFF. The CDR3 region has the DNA TGTGCCAGCAGCTTAGTGGGAGGTTCTGAAGCTTTCTTT.

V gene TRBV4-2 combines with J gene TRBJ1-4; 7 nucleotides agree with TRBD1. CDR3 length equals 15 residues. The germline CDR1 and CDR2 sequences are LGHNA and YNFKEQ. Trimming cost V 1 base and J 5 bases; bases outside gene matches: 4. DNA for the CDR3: TGTGCCAGCAGCCAAGCCGACAGGGCGAATGAAAAACTGTTTTTT. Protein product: CASSQADRANEKLFF.

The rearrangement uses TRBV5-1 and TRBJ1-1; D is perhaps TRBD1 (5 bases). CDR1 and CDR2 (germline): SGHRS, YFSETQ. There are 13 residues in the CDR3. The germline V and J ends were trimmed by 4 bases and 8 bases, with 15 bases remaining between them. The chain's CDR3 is CASSTGGASEAFF. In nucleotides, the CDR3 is TGCGCCAGCAGCACCGGCGGGGCGTCAGAAGCTTTCTTT.

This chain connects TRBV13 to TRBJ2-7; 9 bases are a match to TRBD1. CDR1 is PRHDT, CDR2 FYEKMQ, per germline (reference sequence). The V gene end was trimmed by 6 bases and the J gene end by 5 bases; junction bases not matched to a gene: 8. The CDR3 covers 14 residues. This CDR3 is CASSYRTGADEQYF. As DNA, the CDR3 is TGTGCCAGCAGTTACCGGACAGGGGCCGACGAGCAGTACTTC.

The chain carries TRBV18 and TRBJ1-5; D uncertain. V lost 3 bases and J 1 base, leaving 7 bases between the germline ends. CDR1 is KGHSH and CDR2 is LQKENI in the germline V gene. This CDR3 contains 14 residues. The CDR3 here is CASSPGRSNQPQHF. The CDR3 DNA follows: TGTGCCAGCTCACCGGGGAGAAGCAATCAGCCCCAGCATTTT.

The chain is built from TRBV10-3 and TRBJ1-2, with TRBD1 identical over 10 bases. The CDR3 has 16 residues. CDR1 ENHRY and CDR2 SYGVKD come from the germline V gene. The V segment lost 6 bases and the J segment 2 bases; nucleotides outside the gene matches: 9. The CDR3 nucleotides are TGTGCCATCAGCGCCCAGGGGACAGGGGAAAACTATGGCTACACCTTC. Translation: CAISAQGTGENYGYTF.